A selection of T cell receptor beta chains follows, all from one sample in a study of T-cell reconstitution after alpha-beta-depleted transplantation in children. From the PCR reads, TCRdb called clonotypes with MiXCR, one entry per CDR3 protein. The table includes fewer than 700,000 distinct CDR3 sequences, 10% to 15% detected once. The sample consisted of PBMCs, mostly from graft donor cells, taken 360 days after TCRalphabeta/CD19-depleted stem cell transplant. Receptor source: a male patient between 10 and 17 years old who had a stem cell transplant for acute myeloid leukemia, so the T cells may come from the graft donor. Both conserved end residues are trimmed from each CDR3. D genes are given only for firm matches. Not every row has a clone size; where given, it reads once, few, many or a size class.

>TRBJ2-5|-|few|TRBV7-6
ASSVREGTQY
>TRBJ1-3|-|few|TRBV2
ASVYRVDTIY
>TRBJ2-3|-|few|TRBV27
ASSYQPEGSADTQY
>TRBJ1-2|-|-|TRBV5-1
ASSSNLDYGYT
>TRBJ2-7|TRBD1|-|TRBV29-1
SVVLGQGAREQY
>TRBJ2-7|-|few|TRBV21-1
ASSKTAPRSYEQY
>TRBJ2-3|TRBD2|many|TRBV12-3/TRBV12-4
ASSFLADTHTDTQY
>TRBJ2-3|TRBD2|few|TRBV9
ASSVEPRLAGVVGTQY
>TRBJ2-7|-|few|TRBV27
ASSSTNYEQY
>TRBJ2-7|-|-|TRBV29-1
SVARTSEFYEQY
>TRBJ2-5|TRBD1|few|TRBV24-1
ATSDRDRYQETQY